The 25 T cell receptor beta chains reported below all come from one sample, sequenced in a study of a mutant IDH1 vaccine in newly diagnosed glioma. Generated by immunoSEQ multiplex PCR, the TCRdb table keeps only in-frame clones and is missing some. The data contain around 60,000 clones, roughly 85% of them seen just once; the ten biggest clones take up roughly 4%. The antigens for these receptors are not known. Time point indicated: week 23, last vaccination. Every single dose of the vaccine, 300 ug of mutant IDH1 20-mer peptide, came with topical imiquimod. The material was PBMCs, obtained from a glioma patient whose treatment included an IDH1 peptide vaccine. These receptors were taken from a man younger than 40 with glioma.

V and J are TRBV6-5 and TRBJ1-1; no definite D call. Germline CDR1 is MNHEY and CDR2 is SVGAGI. CDR3 length: 13 amino acids. Trimming took off 7 bases at V and 1 base at J, with 10 bases between the two ends. The CDR3 sequence: CASTSIPNTEAFF. In DNA form, the CDR3 reads TGTGCCAGCACCTCAATCCCGAACACTGAAGCTTTCTTT.

V is TRBV6-5 and J is TRBJ1-6; D is unclear. The CDR3 consists of 16 residues. Per germline, CDR1 MNHEY and CDR2 SVGAGI. Trimming took 4 bases from V and 4 from J, leaving 14 bases between them. In DNA, the CDR3 is TGTGCCAGCAGTTTAGAAGGACGTCTTTATAATTCACCCCTCCACTTT. Protein sequence: CASSLEGRLYNSPLHF.

The chain employs TRBV6-5 and TRBJ2-7; TRBD2 agrees at 9 bases. The CDR3 is made up of 13 amino acids. V was clipped by 10 bases and J by 4 bases; unmatched bases: 8. Germline V lookup: CDR1 MNHEY, CDR2 SVGAGI. The CDR3 protein is CATALSGGYEQYF. CDR3 coding DNA: TGTGCCACCGCTCTTAGCGGGGGTTACGAGCAGTACTTC.

Notes on this clone: The same CDR3 can be traced to other DNA sequences in this sample. The chain combines TRBV10-3 with TRBJ1-2; tentatively, D is TRBD1 (6 bases). This CDR3 has 14 amino acids. Trimming removed 2 bases at V and 5 bases at J, with 12 bases between. Germline V gene data show CDR1 as ENHRY and CDR2 as SYGVKD. The CDR3 DNA follows: TGTGCCATCAGTGAGAGGCAGGGGCGGTATGGCTACACCTTC. This encodes CAISERQGRYGYTF.

The chain employs TRBV4-1 and TRBJ2-2; 8 positions agree with TRBD1. The CDR3 is 16 amino acids. Trimming at V came to 4 bases and at J to 3 bases, leaving 7 bases not matched to a gene. The germline V gene has CDR1 MGHRA and CDR2 YSYEKL. The CDR3 bases are TGCGCCAGCAGCCTCAGGGGGCTAGGAGACACCGGGGAGCTGTTTTTT. Translating gives CASSLRGLGDTGELFF.

This chain uses TRBV5-1 with TRBJ1-2; D is possibly TRBD1 (5 bases). This CDR3 region has 15 residues. Germline CDR1 SGHRS, CDR2 YFSETQ. Deletions cut 2 bases from V and 3 bases from J, with 14 bases between. The CDR3 nucleotides are TGCGCCAGCAGCTTACAGGTCTACCCTTACTATGGCTACACCTTC. It translates to CASSLQVYPYYGYTF.

The chain recombines TRBV7-6 with TRBJ1-6; 8 bases line up with TRBD1. Looked up from germline, CDR1 is SGHVS and CDR2 is FNYEAQ. V was pared by 4 bases and J by 7 bases, with 15 bases of the junction left unmatched. This CDR3 spans 18 amino acids. The CDR3 reads CASSSSSPDRERNSPLHF. The CDR3 DNA is TGTGCCAGCAGCTCAAGCAGCCCGGACAGGGAGCGGAATTCACCCCTCCACTTT.

V is TRBV2 and J is TRBJ2-3; 9 bases fit TRBD2. V trimming: 5 bases; J trimming: 0 bases; junction bases outside the gene matches: 12. The germline gives CDR1 SNHLY, CDR2 FYNNEI. The CDR3 spans 18 residues. CDR3: CASSPWRLADSSTDTQYF. For the CDR3, the DNA is TGTGCCAGCAGTCCCTGGAGACTAGCGGACTCTAGCACAGATACGCAGTATTTT.

V usage is TRBV6-5 and J usage is TRBJ1-3, with D tentatively TRBD1 (5 bases). The CDR3 spans 15 residues. The germline CDR1 and CDR2 sequences are MNHEY and SVGAGI. The ends were cut back, 3 bases at V and 0 bases at J, with 9 bases in the middle. CDR3 bases: TGTGCCAGCAGTTATACACAGGCCTCTGGAAACACCATATATTTT. It encodes CASSYTQASGNTIYF.

The chain joins TRBV5-1 to TRBJ1-1; TRBD1 is a possible D gene (6 bases). CDR1 is SGHRS, CDR2 YFSETQ, per germline. Trimming removed 1 base at V and 6 bases at J, with 10 bases between. CDR3 length equals 13 residues. The CDR3 region is CASSLTRGAEAFF. The DNA for the CDR3 is TGCGCCAGCAGCTTGACTAGGGGGGCTGAAGCTTTCTTT.

This clone is termed medium-sized. This chain connects TRBV25-1 to TRBJ2-2, with a possible D match to TRBD1 (5 bases). V gave up 0 bases and J gave up 3 bases, with 5 bases separating them. Germline V gene lookup returns CDR1 MGHDK and CDR2 SYGVNS. The CDR3 is 14 residues long. The CDR3 region has the DNA TGTGCCAGCAGTGAATACAGGGACACCGGGGAGCTGTTTTTT. Translation gives CASSEYRDTGELFF.

The rearrangement links TRBV7-9 to TRBJ1-1, with D perhaps matching TRBD1 (5 bases). The germline V gene encodes CDR1 SEHNR and CDR2 FQNEAQ (reference sequence). Trimming took 0 bases from V and 6 from J, leaving 11 bases between them. The CDR3 spans 14 residues. The DNA for the CDR3 is TGTGCCAGCAGCTTAGCGGGGACGGGGGCTGAAGCTTTCTTT. As protein: CASSLAGTGAEAFF.

A remark on this clone: The junction departs from the called germline gene at one end, perhaps through a read error. This chain uses TRBV2 with TRBJ2-5; 9 bases line up with TRBD2. CDR3 size: 16 residues. From germline, CDR1 is SNHLY and CDR2 FYNNEI. CDR3 sequence: CARSEPAGGGGETQYF. The CDR3 region has the DNA TGTGCCCGCAGTGAACCAGCGGGGGGCGGGGGGGAGACCCAGTACTTC.

This chain connects TRBV25-1 to TRBJ2-2; D possibly corresponds to TRBD2 (5 bases). V was clipped by 0 bases and J by 5 bases, with 7 bases between them. The CDR3 consists of 14 residues. Germline V gene data show CDR1 as MGHDK and CDR2 as SYGVNS. DNA for the CDR3: TGTGCCAGCAGTGAATATACGGGGACCGGGGAGCTGTTTTTT. It codes for CASSEYTGTGELFF.

This rearrangement joins TRBV19 to TRBJ2-2; D might be TRBD1 (6 bases). V was pared by 1 base and J by 0 bases, with 9 bases between. This CDR3 spans 16 amino acids. Germline V gene sequence: CDR1 LNHDA, CDR2 SQIVND (reference sequence). The CDR3 DNA reads TGTGCCAGTAGTATAGTTAGGGGGTCGAACACCGGGGAGCTGTTTTTT. Residues: CASSIVRGSNTGELFF. Full variable domain (outside the CDR3, taken from reference TRBV19 and TRBJ2-2): DGGITQSPKYLFRKEGQNVTLSCEQNLNHDAMYWYRQDPGQGLRLIYYSQIVNDFQKGDIAEGYSVSREKKESFPLTVTSAQKNPTAFYLCASSIVRGSNTGELFFGEGSRLTVL.

The CDR3 DNA is TGTGCCAGCAGCTTAGGCGATCACGAGCAGTACTTC. Protein: CASSLGDHEQYF. The chain uses TRBV7-9 and TRBJ2-7, with D uncertain. The CDR3 loop spans 12 amino acids. V dropped 1 base and J dropped 5 bases, with 6 bases sitting between them. The germline V gene has CDR1 SEHNR and CDR2 FQNEAQ (reference sequence). The full variable domain, with the rest looked up from reference TRBV7-9 and TRBJ2-7, is DTGVSQNPRHKITKRGQNVTFRCDPISEHNRLYWYRQTLGQGPEFLTYFQNEAQLEKSRLLSDRFSAERPKGSFSTLEIQRTEQGDSAMYLCASSLGDHEQYFGPGTRLTVT.

The chain is built from TRBV12-5 and TRBJ1-4; D unclear. Germline CDR1 and CDR2: LGHNT and FRNRAP. The CDR3 length is 16 residues. Trimming took off 2 bases at V and 0 bases at J, with 10 bases between the two ends. CDR3 loop: CASGLWQTATNEKLFF. The CDR3 DNA reads as TGTGCTAGTGGTTTGTGGCAGACTGCAACTAATGAAAAACTGTTTTTT.

The chain couples TRBV7-7 to TRBJ2-5, with 8 positions matching TRBD2. The V gene's germline CDR1 is SSHAT and CDR2 FNYEAQ (reference sequence). V shed 3 bases, J shed 4 bases, and the junction held 7 bases outside the gene matches. This CDR3 is 15 amino acids long. The CDR3 reads CASSFYGGAGETQYF. The CDR3 nucleotides read TGTGCCAGCAGCTTCTACGGGGGGGCGGGAGAGACCCAGTACTTC.

This sequence joins TRBV7-6 and TRBJ1-2; maybe TRBD1 (6 bases). CDR3 length: 15 amino acids. CDR1 is SGHVS and CDR2 is FNYEAQ in the germline V gene. V lost 1 base to trimming and J lost 3 bases, with 12 bases between them. The chain's CDR3 is CASSLGQGNYYGYTF. The CDR3, as DNA: TGTGCCAGCAGCTTAGGGCAGGGGAATTACTATGGCTACACCTTC.

The chain combines TRBV11-2 with TRBJ1-4; 10 nucleotides agree with TRBD1. Germline trimming cut 5 bases from V and 8 bases from J; bases unmatched to any gene: 5. The CDR3 length is 14 residues. CDR1 is SGHAT, CDR2 FQNNGV, per germline. This CDR3 reads CASSPDRGLEKLFF. The CDR3 nucleotides are TGTGCCAGCAGCCCCGACAGGGGGCTGGAAAAACTGTTTTTT.

This chain joins TRBV5-4 and TRBJ1-1; 10 bases align to TRBD1. J was trimmed by 2 bases and V by 4 bases; bases with no gene match: 5. Germline assignment: CDR1 SGHNT and CDR2 YYREEE (reference sequence). The CDR3 loop spans 15 amino acids. In DNA form, the CDR3 reads TGTGCCAGCAGCCGGGGACAGGGGATAAACACTGAAGCTTTCTTT. Protein sequence: CASSRGQGINTEAFF.

This chain joins TRBV5-1 and TRBJ2-7; weak D call: TRBD1 (6 bases). The CDR3 is 14 amino acids. Trimming stripped 5 bases from V and 2 bases from J, with 14 bases between. Germline CDR1 SGHRS, CDR2 YFSETQ. The chain's CDR3 is CASRSQGWTYEQYF. In DNA form, the CDR3 reads TGCGCCAGCAGGAGCCAGGGGTGGACCTACGAGCAGTACTTC.

The genes are TRBV6-5 and TRBJ1-1, with a weak D call TRBD1 (5 bases). CDR1 and CDR2 (germline): MNHEY, SVGAGI. This CDR3 is built from 15 residues. V lost 7 bases and J 4 bases, leaving 19 bases between the germline ends. The CDR3 reads CASNNLGVRGTEAFF. DNA for the CDR3: TGTGCCAGCAACAACCTGGGGGTGCGGGGCACTGAAGCTTTCTTT.

The V gene is TRBV5-6, the J gene TRBJ1-2, with unresolved D. Germline CDR1 and CDR2: SGHDT and YYEEEE. V shed 3 bases and J shed 8 bases, with 23 bases lying between them. This CDR3 is built from 16 residues. The CDR3 sequence: CASSWWALLFRGGYTF. In DNA form, the CDR3 reads TGTGCCAGCAGCTGGTGGGCCCTCCTCTTCAGAGGGGGCTACACCTTC.

In this sample, this clone turned up a few times. The chain couples TRBV6-1 to TRBJ1-5; 10 positions match TRBD1. The V and J ends lost 0 bases and 6 bases, in that order; junction bases with no gene match: 5. From germline, CDR1 is MNHNS and CDR2 SASEGT. This CDR3 spans 16 amino acids. CDR3 in DNA: TGTGCCAGCAGTGAAGCCGGGACAGGGGTCAGTCAGCCCCAGCATTTT. Protein sequence: CASSEAGTGVSQPQHF.